Below, 9 T cell receptor beta chains from the same sample are listed, as sequenced in a study of vaccination effects on CD4 cells after COVID-19. Expansion with viral peptide pools was applied to antigen-specific CD4+ T cells by the ViraFEST assay prior to sequencing. Once cultured for more than nine days, the cells underwent separation to obtain CD4+ T cells. Testing of the vaccine recipients showed negative nucleocapsid antibodies and no prior SARS-CoV-2 infection. These receptors have no identified antigens. Method: immunoSEQ multiplex PCR; TCRdb's copy keeps in-frame clones and lacks some. The sample lists under 45,000 clones, roughly 70% occurring once. Sample: CD4+ T cells from PBMCs cultured with HCoV-OC43 spike peptides, taken before COVID-19 vaccination. Subset denoted: HCoV-OC43 spike overlapping peptide pool stimulation. These receptors were collected from a human donor who received a COVID-19 vaccine.

This chain uses TRBV10-3 with TRBJ2-7, with 8 bases that match TRBD2. The J segment lost 3 bases and the V segment lost 3 bases, leaving 7 bases of the junction unmatched. This CDR3 has 15 amino acids. From germline, CDR1 is ENHRY and CDR2 SYGVKD. This CDR3 reads CAISEGRGGRYEQYF. CDR3 coding DNA: TGTGCCATCAGTGAAGGCCGGGGGGGCCGCTACGAGCAGTACTTC.

The chain recombines TRBV5-5 with TRBJ2-5; 7 bases agree with TRBD2. From germline, CDR1 is SGHKS and CDR2 YYEKEE (reference sequence). This CDR3 has 14 residues. V shed 4 bases and J 1 base; nucleotides not matched to a gene: 4. The CDR3 DNA sequence: TGTGCCAGCAGCCCAGCGGGACGCCAAGAGACCCAGTACTTC. Its protein product is CASSPAGRQETQYF. The whole variable domain, remainder taken from reference TRBV5-5 and TRBJ2-5, is DAGVTQSPTHLIKTRGQQVTLRCSPISGHKSVSWYQQVLGQGPQFIFQYYEKEERGRGNFPDRFSARQFPNYSSELNVNALLLGDSALYLCASSPAGRQETQYFGPGTRLLVL.

In DNA, the CDR3 is TGTGCCAGCTCACCATTATCATGGTCGCGGGGGGCCACGCAAGAGACCCAGTACTTC. Translated: CASSPLSWSRGATQETQYF. The chain joins TRBV18 to TRBJ2-5; 8 positions agree with TRBD2. The ends lost 2 bases at V and 2 bases at J; junction bases unmatched: 16. From germline, CDR1 is KGHSH and CDR2 LQKENI. The CDR3 runs to 19 residues. Full variable domain (remainder filled in from reference TRBV18 and TRBJ2-5): NAGVMQNPRHLVRRRGQEARLRCSPMKGHSHVYWYRQLPEEGLKFMVYLQKENIIDESGMPKERFSAEFPKEGPSILRIQQVVRGDSAAYFCASSPLSWSRGATQETQYFGPGTRLLVL.

The CDR3 protein is CSVVLAGPYNEQFF. CDR3 sequence (DNA): TGCAGCGTTGTGCTAGCGGGGCCATACAATGAGCAGTTCTTC. This sequence joins TRBV29-1 and TRBJ2-1; 9 bases are a match to TRBD2. The germline V gene encodes CDR1 SQVTM and CDR2 ANQGSEA. V lost 4 bases and J lost 4; bases outside the gene matches: 5. The CDR3 contains 14 residues.

This chain joins TRBV19 and TRBJ1-5; 7 bases map to TRBD1. The length of the CDR3 is 15 residues. Germline values: CDR1 LNHDA, CDR2 SQIVND (reference sequence). With V trimmed by 5 bases and J by 6 bases, 10 bases remained unmatched. CDR3 bases: TGTGCCAGTAGTGTAGGGACAGCCGGGGCTCAGCCCCAGCATTTT. This codes for CASSVGTAGAQPQHF.

With regard to this clone: One junction end does not reproduce the germline sequence, and a read error may be involved. J is TRBJ2-7 and V is TRBV7-9; 7 nucleotides align to TRBD1. Looked up from germline, CDR1 is SEHNR and CDR2 is FQNEAQ (reference sequence). This CDR3 region has 13 residues. As DNA, the CDR3 is TGTGCCAGCGCCCCAGGGGGACGTGGCGAGGAGTACTTC. Translating it yields CASAPGGRGEEYF.

The gene calls are TRBV9 and TRBJ2-3; weak D call: TRBD2 (5 bases). The CDR3 has 15 residues. Germline V lookup: CDR1 SGDLS, CDR2 YYNGEE. Trimming removed 2 bases from V and 2 bases from J, with 12 bases in between. CDR3 protein: CASSVLVGVTDTQYF. The CDR3 region has the DNA TGTGCCAGCAGCGTCTTGGTGGGAGTCACAGATACGCAGTATTTT.

Judged by abundance, this clone is medium-sized. This chain connects TRBV3-1 (or the pseudogene TRBV3-2) to TRBJ1-1; tentatively, D is TRBD1 (6 bases). Germline V gene data show CDR1 as LGHDT and CDR2 as YNNKEL (reference sequence). This CDR3 contains 13 residues. V lost 4 bases and J lost 4, with 10 bases in between. CDR3 sequence (DNA): TGTGCCAGCAGCCTGAGAGGGGGCACTGAAGCTTTCTTT. Protein: CASSLRGGTEAFF.

The rearrangement joins TRBV18 to TRBJ1-1; tentative D call: TRBD1 (6 bases). Trimming removed 1 base at V and 0 bases at J, with 9 bases between. Germline V gene lookup returns CDR1 KGHSH and CDR2 LQKENI. CDR3 size: 15 residues. The CDR3 sequence is CASSPRGGVNTEAFF. Written as DNA, the CDR3 is TGTGCCAGCTCACCACGAGGGGGAGTGAACACTGAAGCTTTCTTT.